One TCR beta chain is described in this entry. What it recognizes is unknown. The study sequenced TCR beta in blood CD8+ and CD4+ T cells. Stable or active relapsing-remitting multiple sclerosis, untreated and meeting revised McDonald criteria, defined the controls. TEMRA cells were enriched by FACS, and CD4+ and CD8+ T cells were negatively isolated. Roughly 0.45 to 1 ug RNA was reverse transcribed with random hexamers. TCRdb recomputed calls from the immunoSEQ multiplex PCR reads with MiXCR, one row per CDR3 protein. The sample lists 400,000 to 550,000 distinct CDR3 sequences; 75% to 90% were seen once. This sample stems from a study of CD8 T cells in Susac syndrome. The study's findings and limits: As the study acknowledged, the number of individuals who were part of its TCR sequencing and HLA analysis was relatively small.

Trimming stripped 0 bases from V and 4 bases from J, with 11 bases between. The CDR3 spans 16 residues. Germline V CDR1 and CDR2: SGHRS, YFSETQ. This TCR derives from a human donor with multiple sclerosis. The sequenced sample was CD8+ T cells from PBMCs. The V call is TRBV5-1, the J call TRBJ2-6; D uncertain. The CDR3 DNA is TGCGCCAGCAGCTTGGGCCTTATAGGGGGGGCCAACGTCCTGACTTTC. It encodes CASSLGLIGGANVLTF. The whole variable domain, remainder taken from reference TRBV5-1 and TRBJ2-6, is KAGVTQTPRYLIKTRGQQVTLSCSPISGHRSVSWYQQTPGQGLQFLFEYFSETQRNKGNFPGRFSGRQFSNSRSEMNVSTLELGDSALYLCASSLGLIGGANVLTFGAGSRLTVL.